This T cell receptor (beta chain) was documented in a study of Tregs in tolerant kidney transplant recipients. This clone showed up just a few times. The antigen remains undetermined. The study, taken as a whole, reports: Few patients were studied, so findings need validation in larger groups. No direct test of biological reproducibility was done here. The most relevant donor-specific Treg TCRbeta repertoire apparently came from expansion with activated donor B cells.

Clones were sequenced by immunoSEQ multiplex PCR, and TCRdb holds only the in-frame ones, with some missing. The repertoire includes about 2,400 clones, roughly 43% of them detected once, and 7.1% sits in the top ten. The CDR3 covers 19 residues. Germline V gene lookup returns CDR1 MGHRA and CDR2 YSYEKL. V shed 0 bases, J shed 5 bases, and the junction held 15 bases outside the gene matches. The chain carries TRBV4-1 and TRBJ2-3, with TRBD1 identical over 9 bases. The sample was Tregs from blood cultured with allogeneic cells. This sequence was found in a human donor in good health. The CDR3 reads CASSQDHWTGANGGDTQYF. In nucleotides, the CDR3 is TGCGCCAGCAGCCAAGATCATTGGACAGGGGCCAACGGTGGAGATACGCAGTATTTT.